The next 18 T cell receptor beta chains were all read from a single sample in a study of identical twins. TCRdb analysed the 5' RACE reads with MiXCR anew, one entry per CDR3 protein. The sample gives 450,000 or so distinct CDR3 sequences, roughly an eighth of which show up once; approximately 1% is in the top ten. The same specimen was also included in a second study, on yellow fever vaccine responses in identical twins.

The specimen sequenced was CD4+ T cells sorted from blood. Receptor source: a woman between 18 and 29 years old in good health.

V is TRBV11-2 and J is TRBJ2-7, with 7 bases that match TRBD2. CDR3 length: 18 amino acids. Germline loops: CDR1 SGHAT, CDR2 FQNNGV. The V and J ends lost 5 bases and 1 base, in that order; junction bases with no gene match: 17. CDR3 protein: CASSPLFDSGGSSYEQYF. CDR3 DNA: TGTGCCAGCAGCCCATTGTTTGATTCGGGAGGATCGTCCTACGAGCAGTACTTC.

This clonotype has only a few counts. The rearrangement uses TRBV4-1 and TRBJ2-5; 11 nucleotides line up with TRBD2. V gave up 1 base and J gave up 5 bases; unmatched junction bases: 6. The CDR3 covers 16 residues. Germline-derived CDR1 and CDR2 are MGHRA and YSYEKL. Here the CDR3 reads CASSQGSGRAGETQYF. CDR3 nucleotide sequence: TGCGCCAGCAGCCAAGGTAGCGGGAGGGCTGGGGAGACCCAGTACTTC.

The V gene is TRBV21-1, the J gene TRBJ2-1. TRBV21-1 is designated a pseudogene. This CDR3 has 17 amino acids. The CDR3 DNA follows: TGTGCCAGCAGCCTCGCTCCGCGGAGTAGCTCCTACAATGAGCAGTTCTTC. Residues: CASSLAPRSSSYNEQFF.

CDR3 coding DNA: TGTGCCAGCAGTTACTCGTTCAGCGGGAGCTCCTACGAGCAGTACTTC. As protein: CASSYSFSGSSYEQYF. The chain recombines TRBV6-5 with TRBJ2-7; 8 positions agree with TRBD2. CDR1 MNHEY and CDR2 SVGAGI come from the germline V gene. With V trimmed by 0 bases and J by 0 bases, 4 bases remained unmatched. The CDR3 consists of 16 residues.

The J gene is TRBJ2-3, the V gene TRBV11-2; TRBD1 matches at 8 bases. CDR1 and CDR2 from the germline V gene are SGHAT and FQNNGV. After removal of 5 bases from V and 4 bases from J, the junction contained 5 bases not matched to a gene. CDR3 length equals 14 residues. CDR3 nucleotides: TGTGCCAGCAGCCCGAGCAGGGGGCCAGATACGCAGTATTTT. This codes for CASSPSRGPDTQYF. The whole variable domain, filled in from reference TRBV11-2 and TRBJ2-3, reads EAGVAQSPRYKIIEKRQSVAFWCNPISGHATLYWYQQILGQGPKLLIQFQNNGVVDDSQLPKDRFSAERLKGVDSTLKIQPAKLEDSAVYLCASSPSRGPDTQYFGPGTRLTVL.

A few counts support this clonotype. This rearrangement joins TRBV5-1 to TRBJ2-1; D tentatively fits TRBD1 or TRBD2 (5 bases each). This CDR3 comprises 17 residues. Germline V gene data show CDR1 as SGHRS and CDR2 as YFSETQ. V lost 1 base and J 4 bases, leaving 18 bases between the germline ends. Here the CDR3 reads CASSLIQTGPRYNEQFF. The DNA of the CDR3 is TGCGCCAGCAGCTTGATACAGACGGGACCTAGGTACAATGAGCAGTTCTTC.

The rearrangement uses TRBV5-1 and TRBJ2-1, with TRBD2 identical over 7 bases. There are 16 residues in the CDR3. V was clipped by 5 bases and J by 3 bases; unmatched bases: 11. Germline V CDR1 and CDR2: SGHRS, YFSETQ. The CDR3 bases are TGCGCCAGCAGTCCGGTGGGGGGGGAGTTCTACAATGAGCAGTTCTTC. Its translation: CASSPVGGEFYNEQFF. Full variable domain (outside the CDR3, taken from reference TRBV5-1 and TRBJ2-1): KAGVTQTPRYLIKTRGQQVTLSCSPISGHRSVSWYQQTPGQGLQFLFEYFSETQRNKGNFPGRFSGRQFSNSRSEMNVSTLELGDSALYLCASSPVGGEFYNEQFFGPGTRLTVL.

This clonotype has only a few counts. The rearrangement uses TRBV11-2 and TRBJ2-7, with a weak D call TRBD2 (6 bases). Germline CDR1 SGHAT, CDR2 FQNNGV. Trimming left V 8 bases short and J 3 bases short, with 11 bases between. This CDR3 is 12 amino acids long. The CDR3 coding sequence is TGTGCCAGCGGAATCGGGAGCTACGAGCAGTACTTC. Its translation: CASGIGSYEQYF.

The gene calls are TRBV20-1 and TRBJ2-7, with D possibly TRBD1 on 5 matching bases. V lost 1 base, J lost 6 bases, and 7 bases lay in between. The V gene's germline CDR1 is DFQATT and CDR2 SNEGSKA (reference sequence). This CDR3 is 11 amino acids long. CDR3 in amino acids: CSARVQVEQYF. Written as DNA, the CDR3 is TGCAGTGCTAGAGTACAGGTCGAGCAGTACTTC.

This clonotype has a handful of counts. The J gene is TRBJ2-2, the V gene TRBV20-1; a possible D gene is TRBD2 (6 bases). Trimming took off 5 bases at V and 5 bases at J, with 24 bases between the two ends. CDR3 length: 17 residues. The germline V gene encodes CDR1 DFQATT and CDR2 SNEGSKA (reference sequence). As DNA, the CDR3 is TGCAGTGCTCCGGACGGTCCACTAGCTGAAATTACCGGGGAGCTGTTTTTT. This codes for CSAPDGPLAEITGELFF.

This clonotype was detected ten times or more. V is TRBV12-5 and J is TRBJ2-5; 8 bases are shared with TRBD1. Per germline, CDR1 LGHNT and CDR2 FRNRAP. V lost 1 base, J lost 4 bases, and 5 bases stayed unmatched. This CDR3 has 15 amino acids. This chain's CDR3 is CASGLGQGAGETQYF. The DNA of the CDR3 is TGTGCTAGTGGTTTGGGGCAGGGGGCTGGAGAGACCCAGTACTTC.

A few counts support this clonotype. The germline gene is not matched at one end of the junction; a read error may be the cause. This chain uses TRBV7-7 with TRBJ2-7; D not certain. The CDR3 has 13 residues. Per the germline V gene, CDR1 is SSHAT and CDR2 is FNYEAQ (reference sequence). As DNA, the CDR3 is TGTGCTAGCAGCTCTCAGAGCTCCTACGAGCAGTACTTC. Translating gives CASSSQSSYEQYF. Complete variable domain (other parts from reference TRBV7-7 and TRBJ2-7): GAGVSQSPRYKVTKRGQDVTLRCDPISSHATLYWYQQALGQGPEFLTYFNYEAQPDKSGLPSDRFSAERPEGSISTLTIQRTEQRDSAMYRCASSSQSSYEQYFGPGTRLTVT.

This clonotype turned up a few times. The rearrangement joins TRBV20-1 to TRBJ2-4; possible D gene TRBD2, 6 bases. Trimming shortened V by 6 bases and J by 2 bases, and 29 bases separated the two germline ends. The CDR3 length is 19 residues. Looked up from germline, CDR1 is DFQATT and CDR2 is SNEGSKA (reference sequence). The CDR3 reads CSANWDIGLRGQTKNIQYF. The CDR3 coding sequence is TGCAGTGCCAACTGGGATATCGGATTGCGGGGTCAGACCAAAAACATTCAGTACTTC.

This chain uses TRBV10-2 with TRBJ1-6, with a possible D match to TRBD1 (5 bases). Germline-derived CDR1 and CDR2 are WSHSY and SAAADI. The CDR3 runs 15 residues. The V and J ends lost 8 bases and 7 bases respectively, with 18 bases between them. CDR3: CASRVGGTGNSPLHF. CDR3 in DNA: TGCGCCAGCCGAGTCGGGGGGACCGGGAATTCACCCCTCCACTTT.

V usage is TRBV29-1 and J usage is TRBJ2-3; possibly TRBD2 for D (7 bases). CDR1 and CDR2 from the germline V gene are SQVTM and ANQGSEA. The CDR3 covers 14 residues. V was clipped by 6 bases and J by 2 bases, with 15 bases between them. CDR3 DNA sequence: TGCAGCGTGACTGGGGGGGGCTTCACAGATACGCAGTATTTT. Encoded protein: CSVTGGGFTDTQYF.

The J gene is TRBJ2-7, the V gene TRBV20-1; TRBD1 is a possible D gene (5 bases). The germline CDR1 and CDR2 sequences are DFQATT and SNEGSKA (reference sequence). The CDR3 is 14 residues long. V was cut by 1 base and J by 2 bases, with 12 bases left in between. The CDR3 sequence: CSARGRQTPYEQYF. The CDR3 DNA follows: TGCAGTGCTAGAGGCCGACAGACCCCCTACGAGCAGTACTTC.

The chain uses TRBV28 and TRBJ2-1, with 8 bases identical to TRBD2. V shed 8 bases, J shed 2 bases, and the junction held 5 bases outside the gene matches. CDR3 length: 14 amino acids. Looked up from germline, CDR1 is MDHEN and CDR2 is SYDVKM. The CDR3 loop reads CASLAGITYNEQFF. The CDR3 DNA reads TGTGCCAGCTTAGCGGGAATCACCTACAATGAGCAGTTCTTC.

V gene TRBV11-1 combines with J gene TRBJ2-5; 8 bases line up with TRBD1. The CDR3 spans 14 residues. Germline-derived CDR1 and CDR2 are SGHAT and FQDESV (reference sequence). V gave up 2 bases and J gave up 4 bases; unmatched junction bases: 3. CDR3 protein: CASSLQGAVETQYF. DNA of the CDR3: TGTGCCAGCAGCTTACAGGGGGCCGTAGAGACCCAGTACTTC.